The 23 T cell receptor beta chains below were found in one sample sequenced in a study of T cell responses to AZD1222 COVID-19 vaccine. Clones were sequenced by immunoSEQ multiplex PCR, and TCRdb holds only the in-frame ones, with some missing. The repertoire holds more than 90,000 clones, with roughly 80% as singletons. Sequencing used peripheral blood, obtained on day 0 of AZD1222 vaccination. All receptors derive from an adult in good health.

The rearrangement links TRBV7-3 to TRBJ2-1; 8 nucleotides agree with TRBD2. V shed 2 bases and J 5 bases; nucleotides not matched to a gene: 5. Looked up from germline, CDR1 is SGHTA and CDR2 is FQGTGA. This CDR3 contains 15 residues. The CDR3 is CASSLGLAGDNEQFF. Written as DNA, the CDR3 is TGTGCCAGCAGCTTAGGCCTAGCGGGCGACAATGAGCAGTTCTTC.

The chain uses TRBV11-3 and TRBJ2-2; D ambiguous. This CDR3 is 13 amino acids long. CDR1 and CDR2 from the germline V gene are SGHNT and YENEEA. V lost 2 bases, J lost 6 bases, and 7 bases lay in between. CDR3 protein: CASSLRRAGELFF. CDR3 DNA: TGTGCCAGCAGCTTACGACGGGCCGGGGAGCTGTTTTTT.

The chain employs TRBV28 and TRBJ1-6; TRBD1 agrees at 8 bases. CDR3 length: 15 amino acids. V lost 7 bases, J lost 7 bases, and 9 bases stayed unmatched. Germline assignment: CDR1 MDHEN and CDR2 SYDVKM. The CDR3 spells CASNLRDRPNSPLHF. CDR3 in DNA: TGTGCCAGCAACCTCCGGGACAGGCCGAATTCACCCCTCCACTTT.

This chain uses TRBV19 with TRBJ2-3, with 10 positions matching TRBD2. Germline loops: CDR1 LNHDA, CDR2 SQIVND (reference sequence). The length of the CDR3 is 15 residues. With 1 base clipped from V and 5 bases from J, the junction kept 3 bases outside the gene matches. The CDR3 nucleotides read TGTGCCAGTAGTATAGCGCTAGCGGGAGTAGATACGCAGTATTTT. This gives the protein CASSIALAGVDTQYF. Based on the CDR3 plus reference TRBV19 and TRBJ2-3, the full variable domain is DGGITQSPKYLFRKEGQNVTLSCEQNLNHDAMYWYRQDPGQGLRLIYYSQIVNDFQKGDIAEGYSVSREKKESFPLTVTSAQKNPTAFYLCASSIALAGVDTQYFGPGTRLTVL.

The genes are TRBV28 and TRBJ2-1; 9 bases are shared with TRBD2. In germline, CDR1 is MDHEN, CDR2 SYDVKM. The CDR3 loop spans 16 amino acids. V gave up 3 bases and J gave up 5 bases; unmatched junction bases: 8. The CDR3 reads CASSLLTSGTNNEQFF. The CDR3 DNA reads TGTGCCAGCAGTTTGTTGACTAGCGGAACCAACAATGAGCAGTTCTTC.

V gene TRBV28 combines with J gene TRBJ1-2; perhaps TRBD1 as D (6 bases). With 7 bases removed from V and 8 bases from J, the gap between germline ends came to 20 bases. Germline V CDR1 and CDR2: MDHEN, SYDVKM. CDR3 length equals 14 residues. CDR3 DNA sequence: TGTGCCAGCACCCCCCCGGGGGGGGCGGTCGGCTACACCTTC. Its protein product is CASTPPGGAVGYTF.

The rearrangement uses TRBV11-3 and TRBJ2-7; no definite D call. There are 13 residues in the CDR3. Germline V gene lookup returns CDR1 SGHNT and CDR2 YENEEA. With 6 bases removed from V and 0 bases from J, the gap between germline ends came to 9 bases. CDR3 nucleotide sequence: TGTGCCAGCAGTTTTAGGCCCTCCTACGAGCAGTACTTC. This codes for CASSFRPSYEQYF.

V gene TRBV7-2 combines with J gene TRBJ2-5, with TRBD1 matching over 7 bases. Germline CDR1 is SGHTA and CDR2 is FQGNSA. V lost 8 bases, J lost 9 bases, and 12 bases stayed unmatched. The length of the CDR3 is 13 residues. The CDR3 protein is CASVSTGAGPQYF. As DNA, the CDR3 is TGTGCCAGCGTCTCAACAGGGGCCGGGCCCCAGTACTTC.

The gene calls are TRBV7-2 and TRBJ2-5, with D possibly being TRBD2 (5 bases). CDR3 length: 14 amino acids. Trimming shortened V by 3 bases and J by 5 bases, and 13 bases separated the two germline ends. CDR1 is SGHTA and CDR2 is FQGNSA in the germline V gene. The DNA of the CDR3 is TGTGCCAGCAGCTTCGGGGTGGGTTGGGAGACCCAGTACTTC. Translation: CASSFGVGWETQYF.

The rearrangement links TRBV4-1 to TRBJ1-6, with a tentative D call TRBD1 (6 bases). This CDR3 has 18 residues. V was shortened by 3 bases and J by 0 bases, with 15 bases between the two germline ends. CDR1 MGHRA and CDR2 YSYEKL come from the germline V gene. DNA of the CDR3: TGCGCCAGCAGCCACCTGAGGGGGACTAGCTCCTATAATTCACCCCTCCACTTT. Amino acids: CASSHLRGTSSYNSPLHF.

This clone was observed a single time. The rearrangement uses TRBV24-1 and TRBJ2-1; possibly TRBD1 or TRBD2 for D (5 bases each). V lost 3 bases and J lost 0, with 11 bases in between. Germline V lookup: CDR1 KGHDR, CDR2 SFDVKD. The CDR3 is 16 residues long. CDR3 in amino acids: CATSDGTLSSYNEQFF. The CDR3 nucleotides read TGTGCCACCAGTGATGGGACGCTGAGCTCCTACAATGAGCAGTTCTTC.

The chain employs TRBV25-1 and TRBJ2-1, with 8 bases aligning to TRBD2. Germline values: CDR1 MGHDK, CDR2 SYGVNS. The CDR3 consists of 15 residues. With 3 bases clipped from V and 4 bases from J, the junction kept 5 bases outside the gene matches. CDR3: CASSDAGGYYNEQFF. The CDR3 nucleotides are TGTGCCAGCAGTGACGCGGGGGGCTATTACAATGAGCAGTTCTTC.

J is TRBJ1-2 and V is TRBV10-3; 10 bases are shared with TRBD1. Germline lookup yields CDR1 ENHRY and CDR2 SYGVKD. CDR3 length: 12 residues. V was clipped by 8 bases and J by 4 bases; unmatched bases: 1. CDR3 residues: CAIWDRGYGYTF. The CDR3 bases are TGTGCCATCTGGGACAGGGGCTATGGCTACACCTTC.

The chain carries TRBV3-1 (or the pseudogene TRBV3-2) and TRBJ2-5; D remains ambiguous. Germline V CDR1 and CDR2: LGHDT, YNNKEL (reference sequence). Trimming removed 1 base from V and 0 bases from J, with 12 bases in between. The CDR3 consists of 16 residues. The CDR3 region is CASSQVFVSDQETQYF. In DNA form, the CDR3 reads TGTGCCAGCAGCCAAGTTTTCGTTTCAGACCAAGAGACCCAGTACTTC.

The chain couples TRBV6-5 to TRBJ2-1; D unresolved. CDR3 length: 13 residues. V shed 3 bases and J shed 8 bases, with 11 bases lying between them. Germline lookup yields CDR1 MNHEY and CDR2 SVGAGI. CDR3 DNA sequence: TGTGCCAGCAGTTATGATCGGTTGTATGAGCAGTTCTTC. Protein sequence: CASSYDRLYEQFF.

This chain uses TRBV18 with TRBJ1-1; no definite D call. The germline V and J ends were trimmed by 1 base and 8 bases, with 8 bases remaining between them. CDR3 length equals 12 residues. Germline V lookup: CDR1 KGHSH, CDR2 LQKENI. The CDR3 DNA reads as TGTGCCAGCTCACCACAAGGAGGAGAAGCTTTCTTT. Its translation is CASSPQGGEAFF.

As for this clone: The same CDR3 also results from other DNA sequences found in this sample. The chain carries TRBV3-1 (or the pseudogene TRBV3-2) and TRBJ2-3, with 7 bases matching TRBD1. V shed 6 bases and J 1 base; nucleotides not matched to a gene: 1. This CDR3 is 13 amino acids long. CDR1 is LGHDT and CDR2 is YNNKEL in the germline V gene (reference sequence). The CDR3 coding sequence is TGTGCCAGCAGTCAGGGGGGCACAGATACGCAGTATTTT. Translation: CASSQGGTDTQYF.

This clone was seen a few times. The J gene is TRBJ2-7, the V gene TRBV5-4, with a possible D match to TRBD2 (5 bases). CDR3 length equals 13 residues. Trimming shortened V by 2 bases and J by 4 bases, and 10 bases separated the two germline ends. CDR1 and CDR2 (germline): SGHNT, YYREEE (reference sequence). DNA for the CDR3: TGTGCCAGCAGCTTCTACGGGGAATACGAGCAGTACTTC. It is translated as CASSFYGEYEQYF.

The V and J genes are TRBV6-5 and TRBJ2-5; 9 bases match TRBD1. V shed 6 bases and J 2 bases; nucleotides not matched to a gene: 7. The CDR3 consists of 15 residues. Germline V lookup: CDR1 MNHEY, CDR2 SVGAGI. The CDR3 sequence: CASRRDRALQETQYF. In nucleotides, the CDR3 is TGTGCCAGCAGACGGGACAGGGCCCTGCAAGAGACCCAGTACTTC.

The chain recombines TRBV3-1 (or the pseudogene TRBV3-2) with TRBJ2-1; the match to TRBD1 covers 9 bases. The CDR3 has 14 amino acids. Unmatched junction bases numbered 4, after V lost 3 bases and J lost 7 bases. Germline V lookup: CDR1 LGHDT, CDR2 YNNKEL (reference sequence). This CDR3 reads CASSQWDRENEQFF. For the CDR3, the DNA is TGTGCCAGCAGCCAGTGGGACAGGGAAAATGAGCAGTTCTTC.

The V and J genes are TRBV24-1 and TRBJ2-5; D perhaps matches TRBD1 (6 bases). Germline V gene sequence: CDR1 KGHDR, CDR2 SFDVKD. Deletions cut 0 bases from V and 7 bases from J, with 14 bases between. The CDR3 is 15 residues long. CDR3 sequence (DNA): TGTGCCACCAGTGATTTGCCCACAGGGCTCGGGACCCAGTACTTC. This gives the protein CATSDLPTGLGTQYF.

This clone was seen a single time. This chain joins TRBV18 and TRBJ1-3, with D perhaps TRBD1 (5 bases). The CDR3 totals 17 residues. With 5 bases removed from V and 4 bases from J, the gap between germline ends came to 21 bases. The germline V gene has CDR1 KGHSH and CDR2 LQKENI. This CDR3 is CASSSGVARGPGNTIYF. CDR3 DNA: TGTGCCAGCTCATCGGGGGTTGCTCGGGGCCCAGGAAACACCATATATTTT.

This sequence joins TRBV7-2 and TRBJ2-7; 7 bases are shared with TRBD2. The germline CDR1 and CDR2 sequences are SGHTA and FQGNSA. The junction had 5 bases not matched to a gene; V was cut back by 1 base and J by 2 bases. The CDR3 length is 15 residues. CDR3 nucleotides: TGTGCCAGCAGCTTAGAGGGCGGGAGCGCCTACGAGCAGTACTTC. This codes for CASSLEGGSAYEQYF. Full variable domain (remainder filled in from reference TRBV7-2 and TRBJ2-7): GAGVSQSPSNKVTEKGKDVELRCDPISGHTALYWYRQSLGQGLEFLIYFQGNSAPDKSGLPSDRFSAERTGGSVSTLTIQRTQQEDSAVYLCASSLEGGSAYEQYFGPGTRLTVT.